This T cell receptor beta chain came from a study of T-cell memory formation after mild COVID-19. Study-wide context: Among the donors, TCR clusters were largely specific to each donor.

Trimming at V came to 1 base and at J to 5 bases, leaving 5 bases not matched to a gene. Per the germline V gene, CDR1 is MGHRA and CDR2 is YSYEKL. The CDR3 is 15 residues long. MiXCR, run by TCRdb on the 5' RACE reads, gives a single entry per CDR3 protein. This table has a few hundred thousand distinct CDR3 sequences, roughly 21% appearing once. The genes are TRBV4-1 and TRBJ1-5, with 7 bases that match TRBD1. Source material: PBMCs or a T cell subset sorted from them (not recorded which). This sequence originates from an adult woman who had mild COVID-19 (a few samples of this study predate the infection). Cell type and time point are not known. Here the CDR3 reads CASSQATGLHQPQHF. The CDR3, as DNA: TGCGCCAGCAGCCAAGCGACAGGGTTACATCAGCCCCAGCATTTT.